Included here is one TCR beta chain sequence, with context. Its antigen is not known. Germline CDR1 is DFQATT and CDR2 is SNEGSKA (reference sequence). The CDR3 length is 14 residues. V lost 2 bases and J 3 bases, leaving 14 bases between the germline ends. This sample stems from a study of identical twins. Using its own MiXCR run on the 5' RACE reads, TCRdb lists one record per CDR3 protein. The sample holds a few hundred thousand distinct CDR3 sequences, roughly 9.5% seen once. Points from the study as a whole: Monozygotic twins shared more out-of-frame TCR alpha than recombination models predicted.

The sample was also reused in another study, on yellow fever vaccine responses in identical twins. That study reports: Reportedly, the T cell response mounted by twins to vaccine seemed partly convergent, partly personalized.

V gene TRBV20-1 combines with J gene TRBJ2-7; no clear D. This TCR was sampled from a woman in her late teens or twenties in good health. The sequencing sample was made of PBMCs. CDR3 in amino acids: CSARRSSRYYEQYF. CDR3 coding DNA: TGCAGTGCTAGACGTAGTTCGCGGTACTACGAGCAGTACTTC.